The 23 T cell receptor beta chains given below trace back to one sample, sequenced in a study of cytomegalovirus exposure and HLA in healthy donors. The PCR employed 60 Vbeta primers together with 13 Jbeta primers. Profiling relied on immunoSEQ multiplex PCR, and the TCRdb table lists in-frame clones only, not all of them. The sample yields tens of thousands of clones, 77% seen once. The material sequenced was PBMCs. These TCRs come from a man aged 45-65 years in good health and CMV-seropositive.

The table lists this clone with a few counts. The chain is built from TRBV5-8 and TRBJ2-5, with 8 bases identical to TRBD1. After removal of 5 bases from V and 4 bases from J, the junction contained 10 bases not matched to a gene. This CDR3 comprises 15 residues. CDR1 is SGHTS, CDR2 YDEGEE, per germline. The CDR3 spells CASSSTGERGETQYF. DNA for the CDR3: TGTGCCAGCAGTTCGACAGGGGAAAGAGGAGAGACCCAGTACTTC.

The chain uses TRBV5-1 and TRBJ2-1; TRBD2 matches at 14 bases. Trimming took 3 bases from V and 7 from J; bases not matched to a gene: 12. CDR3 length: 18 amino acids. Germline V lookup: CDR1 SGHRS, CDR2 YFSETQ. The DNA for the CDR3 is TGCGCCAGCAGCTCAAAGGGGACTAGCGGGAGTATATCGAATGAGCAGTTCTTC. This translates into CASSSKGTSGSISNEQFF.

Only one count was recorded for this clone. One end of the junction does not line up with germline, which may come from a read error. The CDR3 bases are TGTGCCATCAGCGATGATCTGGGAGGGTCCAAAAACAGTCAGTACTTC. It translates to CAISDDLGGSKNSQYF. The chain links TRBV10-3 to TRBJ2-4, with 7 positions matching TRBD2. The germline V gene has CDR1 ENHRY and CDR2 SYGVKD. This CDR3 spans 16 amino acids.

The chain employs TRBV7-9 and TRBJ1-1; TRBD1 matches at 8 bases. The CDR3 is 15 residues long. Germline V CDR1 and CDR2: SEHNR, FQNEAQ (reference sequence). V trimming: 4 bases; J trimming: 6 bases; junction bases outside the gene matches: 10. The CDR3 loop is CASSSDRVYTSEAFF. DNA of the CDR3: TGTGCCAGCAGCTCGGACAGGGTTTATACGTCTGAAGCTTTCTTT.

V gene TRBV27 combines with J gene TRBJ2-3, with 12 bases identical to TRBD2. V lost 4 bases, J lost 3 bases, and 2 bases stayed unmatched. Germline values: CDR1 MNHEY, CDR2 SMNVEV (reference sequence). The CDR3 runs to 15 residues. CDR3 sequence: CASSWLAGGTDTQYF. The CDR3 region has the DNA TGTGCCAGCAGTTGGCTAGCGGGAGGGACAGATACGCAGTATTTT.

This clone was seen only a few times. The V call is TRBV10-3, the J call TRBJ1-5; D gene unclear. Deletions cut 6 bases from V and 4 bases from J, with 10 bases between. The CDR3 is 13 amino acids. Looked up from germline, CDR1 is ENHRY and CDR2 is SYGVKD. CDR3 DNA: TGTGCCATCAGAACGCAGGAAAATCAGCCCCAGCATTTT. It specifies CAIRTQENQPQHF.

As to this clone: One end of the junction is discordant with germline, which a read error may explain. The chain links TRBV7-9 to TRBJ2-7; 9 nucleotides agree with TRBD2. Germline V lookup: CDR1 SEHNR, CDR2 FQNEAQ (reference sequence). CDR3 length: 13 residues. The CDR3 DNA sequence: TGTTCCAGCAGCTTATTAGCGGGAGACGAGCAGTACTTC. Amino acid sequence: CSSSLLAGDEQYF.

This clone came up a few times. This chain connects TRBV7-2 to TRBJ2-1; TRBD2 matches at 11 bases. This CDR3 has 15 amino acids. Trimming cost V 2 bases and J 9 bases; bases outside gene matches: 6. Germline CDR1 reads SGHTA; CDR2 reads FQGNSA. The CDR3 here is CASSLMLAGGGEQFF. In DNA, the CDR3 is TGTGCCAGCAGCTTAATGCTAGCGGGAGGAGGTGAGCAGTTCTTC.

The V and J genes are TRBV5-1 and TRBJ2-1, with TRBD2 identical over 11 bases. Per the germline V gene, CDR1 is SGHRS and CDR2 is YFSETQ. The CDR3 loop spans 14 amino acids. Trimming took 8 bases from V and 9 from J; bases not matched to a gene: 10. The CDR3 region has the DNA TGCGCCAGTCATAGCGGGAGGGCTCCTCCTGAGCAGTTCTTC. Its protein is CASHSGRAPPEQFF.

The J gene is TRBJ2-3, the V gene TRBV7-3; 7 nucleotides line up with TRBD2. This CDR3 region has 15 residues. Germline V CDR1 and CDR2: SGHTA, FQGTGA. With V trimmed by 2 bases and J by 3 bases, 5 bases remained unmatched. CDR3 DNA: TGTGCCAGCAGCTTACGCCCGGGAGGAACAGATACGCAGTATTTT. Translation: CASSLRPGGTDTQYF.

The CDR3 reads CASTGQGSGYTF. CDR3 nucleotides: TGTGCCAGCACCGGACAGGGGAGCGGCTACACCTTC. The V call is TRBV6-6, the J call TRBJ1-2; 9 positions match TRBD1. The CDR3 runs to 12 residues. V was pared by 7 bases and J by 8 bases, with 5 bases of the junction left unmatched. Germline V gives CDR1 MNHNY, CDR2 SVGAGI (reference sequence).

This rearrangement joins TRBV15 to TRBJ2-7; 9 positions agree with TRBD1. Per germline, CDR1 LNHNV and CDR2 YYDKDF (reference sequence). The junction had 12 bases not matched to a gene; V was cut back by 6 bases and J by 6 bases. CDR3 length equals 15 residues. This CDR3 is CATRRTGQGSSEQYF. CDR3 coding DNA: TGTGCCACCAGGCGAACGGGACAGGGTAGTTCCGAGCAGTACTTC.

The chain combines TRBV28 with TRBJ2-2; D is possibly TRBD1 (6 bases). Germline CDR1 MDHEN, CDR2 SYDVKM. V dropped 2 bases and J dropped 3 bases, with 13 bases sitting between them. The CDR3 is 16 amino acids. The CDR3 reads CASSLRGSTHTGELFF. The CDR3, as DNA: TGTGCCAGCAGTTTAAGGGGGAGTACCCACACCGGGGAGCTGTTTTTT.

The genes are TRBV7-2 and TRBJ2-2; tentatively, D is TRBD2 (6 bases). V shed 3 bases and J shed 0 bases, with 14 bases lying between them. The CDR3 length is 17 residues. Germline V gene data show CDR1 as SGHTA and CDR2 as FQGNSA. CDR3 bases: TGTGCCAGCAGCTTTCCCCTCGGGACTTCGAACACCGGGGAGCTGTTTTTT. Amino acids: CASSFPLGTSNTGELFF.

V usage is TRBV11-2 and J usage is TRBJ1-2, with a possible D match to TRBD1 (6 bases). This CDR3 has 15 residues. Germline values: CDR1 SGHAT, CDR2 FQNNGV. Between the trimmed V and J ends, which lost 5 bases and 0 bases, there was a span of 13 bases. The CDR3 here is CASSNQDSSNYGYTF. The CDR3 DNA reads as TGTGCCAGCAGCAACCAGGACAGTTCTAACTATGGCTACACCTTC.

The chain uses TRBV11-3 and TRBJ2-1; D perhaps matches TRBD2 (6 bases). Trimming took 0 bases from V and 5 from J, leaving 14 bases between them. This CDR3 contains 16 residues. The germline gives CDR1 SGHNT, CDR2 YENEEA. Here the CDR3 reads CASSLDTEGRDNEQFF. As DNA, the CDR3 is TGTGCCAGCAGCTTAGATACGGAGGGCCGGGACAATGAGCAGTTCTTC. The whole variable domain, remainder taken from reference TRBV11-3 and TRBJ2-1, is EAGVVQSPRYKIIEKKQPVAFWCNPISGHNTLYWYLQNLGQGPELLIRYENEEAVDDSQLPKDRFSAERLKGVDSTLKIQPAELGDSAVYLCASSLDTEGRDNEQFFGPGTRLTVL.

The chain is built from TRBV29-1 and TRBJ2-7; 13 nucleotides align to TRBD2. The CDR3 loop spans 14 amino acids. Germline V CDR1 and CDR2: SQVTM, ANQGSEA. The ends lost 3 bases at V and 6 bases at J; junction bases unmatched: 5. The DNA for the CDR3 is TGCAGCGTTGATGGGACTAGCGGGACGGGCGAGCAGTACTTC. Translated, it gives CSVDGTSGTGEQYF.

This clone was recorded a few times. CDR3 DNA sequence: TGTGCCAGCAGCTTACGACAGGGACCCAACACTGAAGCTTTCTTT. It yields the protein CASSLRQGPNTEAFF. The rearrangement links TRBV7-9 to TRBJ1-1; 7 bases align to TRBD1. J was trimmed by 2 bases and V by 2 bases; bases with no gene match: 5. Per the germline V gene, CDR1 is SEHNR and CDR2 is FQNEAQ (reference sequence). The CDR3 has 15 residues.

The CDR3 nucleotides are TGTGCCAGCAGTCGTGTCGGGGGAGAGACCCAGTACTTC. Translated, it gives CASSRVGGETQYF. The chain links TRBV11-3 to TRBJ2-5; possibly TRBD2 for D (6 bases). The CDR3 length is 13 residues. Trimming cost V 6 bases and J 4 bases, with 12 bases left between them. Germline CDR1 and CDR2: SGHNT and YENEEA. The whole variable domain, filled in from reference TRBV11-3 and TRBJ2-5, reads EAGVVQSPRYKIIEKKQPVAFWCNPISGHNTLYWYLQNLGQGPELLIRYENEEAVDDSQLPKDRFSAERLKGVDSTLKIQPAELGDSAVYLCASSRVGGETQYFGPGTRLLVL.

The gene calls are TRBV6-6 and TRBJ2-3; a possible D gene is TRBD2 (6 bases). Trimming stripped 4 bases from V and 5 bases from J, with 16 bases between. Germline V CDR1 and CDR2: MNHNY, SVGAGI (reference sequence). The CDR3 spans 15 residues. Here the CDR3 reads CASSSPGEGLDTQYF. The CDR3 bases are TGTGCCAGCAGTTCCCCGGGAGAGGGGTTAGATACGCAGTATTTT.

The rearrangement uses TRBV7-6 and TRBJ2-7, with D possibly matching TRBD1 (5 bases). Trimming removed 1 base at V and 0 bases at J, with 10 bases between. The germline gives CDR1 SGHVS, CDR2 FNYEAQ. The CDR3 covers 15 residues. CDR3 sequence reads: CASSLESRASYEQYF. CDR3 nucleotide sequence: TGTGCCAGCAGCTTAGAGAGCAGGGCCTCCTACGAGCAGTACTTC.

This sequence joins TRBV7-9 and TRBJ2-7; D ambiguous. Germline-derived CDR1 and CDR2 are SEHNR and FQNEAQ (reference sequence). Trimming stripped 5 bases from V and 4 bases from J, with 6 bases between. CDR3 length: 11 residues. The CDR3 sequence is CASSRTYEQYF. The CDR3 nucleotides are TGTGCCAGCAGCCGAACATACGAGCAGTACTTC.

This clone was found once. This chain uses TRBV30 with TRBJ2-5; 9 nucleotides agree with TRBD2. Trimming at V came to 2 bases and at J to 1 base, leaving 5 bases not matched to a gene. This CDR3 comprises 15 residues. Germline CDR1 and CDR2: GTSNPN and SVGIG (reference sequence). In DNA form, the CDR3 reads TGTGCCTGGAGTTGGGTAGCGGGGGTCCAAGAGACCCAGTACTTC. Residues: CAWSWVAGVQETQYF.